The rows below give T cell receptor beta chains drawn from one sample of a study of human T cells and chemical hapten exposure. TCRdb called the RACE reads again in MiXCR, with one record for every CDR3 protein. The data contain 180,000 or so distinct CDR3 sequences, 13% to 15% of them singletons. The sample was whole blood, taken in connection with sensitization to the hapten diphenylcyclopropenone (DPC). The source is a woman in her 30s with alopecia areata. Some clones in this sample may be carry-over from other donors' samples. Both conserved end residues are part of each CDR3. A D gene is named only where the DNA matches it firmly. Clone size is stated in some rows and not others, as once, few, many or a class when expanded.

clone_size,v_call,j_call,d_call,cdr3_aa,cdr3_nt
.,TRBV20-1,TRBJ1-5,.,CSAGRGGNQPQHF,TGCAGTGCGGGCAGGGGAGGCAATCAGCCCCAGCATTTT
.,TRBV3-1,TRBJ1-6,.,CASSQVGTHNSPLHF,TGTGCCAGCAGCCAAGTCGGGACTCATAATTCACCCCTCCACTTT
.,TRBV9,TRBJ2-2,TRBD2,CASSSSGPTGELFF,TGTGCCAGCAGTTCTAGCGGGCCCACCGGGGAGCTGTTTTTT
.,TRBV29-1,TRBJ2-2,.,CSVEGRAGELFF,TGCAGCGTTGAAGGGAGAGCCGGGGAGCTGTTTTTT
few,TRBV6-2/TRBV6-3,TRBJ2-3,.,CASTNNLAPNTDTQYF,TGTGCCAGCACCAACAACCTAGCGCCGAACACAGATACGCAGTATTTT
.,TRBV10-3,TRBJ2-1,TRBD1,CAISPGTGDNEQFF,TGTGCCATCAGTCCCGGGACAGGGGACAATGAGCAGTTCTTC
.,TRBV10-1,TRBJ2-7,.,CASSKSRQAAEQYF,TGCGCCAGCAGCAAATCAAGGCAGGCCGCCGAGCAGTACTTC
few,TRBV12-3/TRBV12-4,TRBJ1-5,TRBD1,CASRTGQGSNQPQHF,TGTGCCAGCAGAACCGGACAGGGGAGCAATCAGCCCCAGCATTTT
.,TRBV5-4,TRBJ2-2,TRBD1,CASSPDRASTGELFF,TGTGCCAGCAGCCCGGACAGGGCTAGCACCGGGGAGCTGTTTTTT
.,TRBV2,TRBJ1-2,TRBD1,CATRDRENYGYTF,TGTGCCACCAGGGACAGGGAAAACTATGGCTACACCTTC
few,TRBV19,TRBJ2-6,TRBD1,CASSTTGSRSGANVLTF,TGTGCCAGTAGTACGACAGGGTCTCGCTCTGGGGCCAACGTCCTGACTTTC
.,TRBV6-5,TRBJ2-3,.,CASSPYDSSTDTQYF,TGTGCCAGCAGCCCCTACGACTCCTCCACAGATACGCAGTATTTT
few,TRBV11-2,TRBJ1-1,.,CASSPWRVTNTEAFF,TGTGCCAGCAGCCCCTGGCGGGTGACAAACACTGAAGCTTTCTTT
few,TRBV3-2,TRBJ2-2,.,CASSPHTARSPGTGRGYTGELFF,TGTGCCAGCAGCCCGCACACCGCGCGAAGTCCCGGGACAGGGAGGGGATACACCGGGGAGCTGTTTTTT
many,TRBV14,TRBJ1-1,.,CASSLQPGTEAFF,TGTGCCAGCAGCCTCCAACCGGGGACTGAAGCTTTCTTT